These 26 T cell receptor beta chains originate from one sample sequenced in a study of T cell repertoires in cytomegalovirus infection. No antigen has been identified for these receptors. One entry per CDR3 protein results from TCRdb running MiXCR on the reads. The data show roughly 700,000 distinct CDR3 sequences, with 30% to 40% seen just once and roughly 20% held by the top ten. This sample comprised cultured PBMCs, obtained from culture after CMV antigen stimulation. These receptor sequences come from a human donor in good health (CMV status not recorded). Some clones in this sample may be carry-over from other donors' samples.

A few counts support this clonotype. The V and J genes are TRBV7-6 and TRBJ2-2, with 7 bases matching TRBD1. The V and J ends lost 5 bases and 5 bases, in that order; junction bases with no gene match: 8. CDR3 length: 15 residues. Germline CDR1 SGHVS, CDR2 FNYEAQ. CDR3 nucleotides: TGTGCCAGCAGCCCGCGATACAGGGGAACCGGGGAGCTGTTTTTT. This codes for CASSPRYRGTGELFF.

The chain employs TRBV15 and TRBJ1-1, with unresolved D. The CDR3 extends over 14 amino acids. CDR1 LNHNV and CDR2 YYDKDF come from the germline V gene (reference sequence). Trimming stripped 0 bases from V and 4 bases from J, with 9 bases between. In nucleotides, the CDR3 is TGTGCCACCAGCAGAGAACCCGCCGGCACTGAAGCTTTCTTT. Encoded protein: CATSREPAGTEAFF.

The V and J genes are TRBV4-1 and TRBJ1-2; TRBD1 aligns across 7 bases. CDR3 length equals 15 residues. Germline CDR1 and CDR2: MGHRA and YSYEKL. V was clipped by 0 bases and J by 4 bases; unmatched bases: 5. For the CDR3, the DNA is TGCGCCAGCAGCCAAGATGGGACAGCAATCTATGGCTACACCTTC. This sequence encodes CASSQDGTAIYGYTF.

The V gene is TRBV28, the J gene TRBJ1-5; D call uncertain. Per the germline V gene, CDR1 is MDHEN and CDR2 is SYDVKM. V lost 11 bases and J lost 2, with 22 bases in between. This CDR3 spans 16 amino acids. The DNA for the CDR3 is TGTGCCGTATGCCCCCCAAGGCAATTGGGCAATCAGCCCCAGCATTTT. Amino acid sequence: CAVCPPRQLGNQPQHF.

The chain employs TRBV18 and TRBJ1-3, with 7 positions matching TRBD1. The ends lost 4 bases at V and 6 bases at J; junction bases unmatched: 3. CDR3 length: 13 residues. CDR1 is KGHSH and CDR2 is LQKENI in the germline V gene. CDR3 region: CASSRGQENTIYF. Written as DNA, the CDR3 is TGTGCCAGCTCACGCGGACAGGAAAACACCATATATTTT. Combining the CDR3 with reference TRBV18 and TRBJ1-3 gives the whole variable domain NAGVMQNPRHLVRRRGQEARLRCSPMKGHSHVYWYRQLPEEGLKFMVYLQKENIIDESGMPKERFSAEFPKEGPSILRIQQVVRGDSAAYFCASSRGQENTIYFGEGSWLTVV.

This clonotype was seen a handful of times. V usage is TRBV7-8 and J usage is TRBJ1-6; D gene ambiguous. The CDR3 spans 18 residues. V shed 7 bases and J shed 4 bases, with 23 bases lying between them. CDR1 and CDR2 from the germline V gene are SGHVS and FQNEAQ. CDR3 bases: TGTGCCAGCACAAAAGCCCGGGCAGGCAATTTATATAATTCACCCCTCCACTTT. This codes for CASTKARAGNLYNSPLHF.

There are a few counts of this clonotype. The V gene is TRBV12-3 or TRBV12-4, the J gene TRBJ2-5; D may match TRBD1 or TRBD2 (5 bases each). V was clipped by 5 bases and J by 3 bases, with 16 bases between them. The CDR3 is made up of 15 amino acids. In DNA form, the CDR3 reads TGTGCCAGCAGTCTCCTCAGGGACCTGGAAGAGACCCAGTACTTC. It yields the protein CASSLLRDLEETQYF.

This clonotype was recorded only once. The CDR3 here is CASSFVVAGEQFF. CDR3 in DNA: TGTGCCAGCAGTTTTGTGGTGGCGGGTGAGCAGTTCTTC. The rearrangement joins TRBV12-3 or TRBV12-4 to TRBJ2-1, with D maybe TRBD2 (5 bases). The V end was cut by 3 bases, the J end by 9 bases, with 12 bases between. CDR3 length: 13 residues.

This clonotype was counted only a few times. The chain has TRBV2 and TRBJ2-1, with D uncertain. The V gene's germline CDR1 is SNHLY and CDR2 FYNNEI. CDR3 size: 15 residues. V was shortened by 3 bases and J by 1 base, with 10 bases between the two germline ends. The DNA of the CDR3 is TGTGCCAGCAGTGACCTGGCGGCATCCTACAATGAGCAGTTCTTC. This encodes CASSDLAASYNEQFF.

This chain joins TRBV6-1 and TRBJ1-1; 8 bases agree with TRBD1. Germline CDR1 reads MNHNS; CDR2 reads SASEGT. This CDR3 region has 13 residues. The V and J ends lost 4 bases and 8 bases, in that order; junction bases with no gene match: 6. In DNA, the CDR3 is TGTGCCAGCAGTGTCGGACAGGGAAGGGAAGCTTTCTTT. Translating it yields CASSVGQGREAFF.

In its sample, this clonotype was seen many times. J is TRBJ2-1 and V is TRBV7-2, with TRBD2 matching 8 bases. This CDR3 has 15 amino acids. The V segment lost 1 base and the J segment 4 bases; nucleotides outside the gene matches: 3. Germline V gives CDR1 SGHTA, CDR2 FQGNSA. The CDR3 DNA reads TGTGCCAGCAGCTTAGATAGCGGGACTTACAATGAGCAGTTCTTC. It codes for CASSLDSGTYNEQFF.

This clonotype was counted many times. The chain couples TRBV7-2 to TRBJ1-2, with 9 nucleotides matching TRBD1. Germline V gives CDR1 SGHTA, CDR2 FQGNSA. Losses at the gene ends were 5 bases for V and 8 bases for J; bases not matched to a gene: 12. The CDR3 totals 15 residues. The CDR3 bases are TGTGCCAGCAGCCCTCAGATACAGGGGGCCCGCGGCTACACCTTC. This codes for CASSPQIQGARGYTF.

This clonotype was counted only a few times. The chain joins TRBV7-2 to TRBJ2-2; TRBD1 agrees at 9 bases. J lost 5 bases, V lost 3 bases, and 4 bases had no gene match. Looked up from germline, CDR1 is SGHTA and CDR2 is FQGNSA. The CDR3 covers 15 residues. The CDR3 DNA sequence: TGTGCCAGCAGCTTTCTGGGACAGGGTACCGGGGAGCTGTTTTTT. This sequence encodes CASSFLGQGTGELFF.

The rearrangement uses TRBV7-6 and TRBJ1-6; TRBD1 aligns across 12 bases. Germline CDR1 is SGHVS and CDR2 is FNYEAQ. CDR3 size: 16 residues. V shed 5 bases, J shed 8 bases, and the junction held 7 bases outside the gene matches. The CDR3: CASSPWDRGRYSPLHF. In nucleotides, the CDR3 is TGTGCCAGCAGCCCTTGGGACAGGGGGCGGTATTCACCCCTCCACTTT.

The chain carries TRBV7-2 and TRBJ2-5; TRBD2 matches at 15 bases. Germline CDR1 is SGHTA and CDR2 is FQGNSA. The V and J ends lost 5 bases and 5 bases, in that order; junction bases with no gene match: 18. This CDR3 spans 20 amino acids. The chain's CDR3 is CASSPTAGGLAGGPGETQYF. The DNA of the CDR3 is TGTGCCAGCAGCCCGACAGCGGGTGGACTAGCGGGGGGGCCGGGCGAGACCCAGTACTTC.

The V call is TRBV27, the J call TRBJ2-1, with D hard to call. The CDR3 is made up of 13 amino acids. The germline gives CDR1 MNHEY, CDR2 SMNVEV (reference sequence). Trimming stripped 0 bases from V and 10 bases from J, with 10 bases between. CDR3 sequence: CASSLSWRQEQFF. In DNA form, the CDR3 reads TGTGCCAGCAGTTTATCGTGGCGTCAGGAGCAGTTCTTC.

J is TRBJ2-7 and V is TRBV6-6; the D gene is possibly TRBD1 (6 bases). Trimming pared 7 bases from V and 6 bases from J, leaving 16 bases between. Germline V gene data show CDR1 as MNHNY and CDR2 as SVGAGI (reference sequence). CDR3 length: 13 residues. DNA of the CDR3: TGTGCCAGCACCATTTCCAGGGGCGGCGAGCAGTACTTC. Translating it yields CASTISRGGEQYF.

This chain joins TRBV10-3 and TRBJ2-2; D is uncertain. Germline loops: CDR1 ENHRY, CDR2 SYGVKD. The CDR3 sequence is 13 residues long. Trimming shortened V by 5 bases and J by 1 base, and 5 bases separated the two germline ends. The CDR3 nucleotides are TGTGCCATCAGTACGGAGAACACCGGGGAGCTGTTTTTT. Amino acids: CAISTENTGELFF.

The chain links TRBV5-4 to TRBJ2-3; D remains ambiguous. V was cut by 0 bases and J by 1 base, with 12 bases left in between. CDR1 is SGHNT and CDR2 is YYREEE in the germline V gene (reference sequence). The CDR3 consists of 16 residues. DNA of the CDR3: TGTGCCAGCAGCTTGGCCAAAGGTCCTGGCACAGATACGCAGTATTTT. Encoded protein: CASSLAKGPGTDTQYF.

This clonotype occurred a few times. This sequence joins TRBV11-2 and TRBJ2-7; D gene uncertain. V was cut by 5 bases and J by 3 bases, with 17 bases left in between. Looked up from germline, CDR1 is SGHAT and CDR2 is FQNNGV. The CDR3 is 15 residues long. The CDR3 spells CASSPRPAAYYEQYF. The DNA of the CDR3 is TGTGCCAGCAGCCCCAGGCCGGCAGCTTACTACGAGCAGTACTTC.

CDR3 in amino acids: CATSRARAGELFF. The CDR3 DNA reads as TGTGCCACCAGCAGAGCGCGGGCCGGGGAGCTGTTTTTT. The chain recombines TRBV15 with TRBJ2-2, with a weak D call TRBD2 (5 bases). Trimming removed 1 base at V and 6 bases at J, with 6 bases between. The CDR3 length is 13 residues. CDR1 and CDR2 from the germline V gene are LNHNV and YYDKDF (reference sequence).

This chain uses TRBV11-1 with TRBJ2-1; 7 positions match TRBD2. The junction had 7 bases not matched to a gene; V was cut back by 1 base and J by 7 bases. Germline CDR1 and CDR2: SGHAT and FQDESV (reference sequence). The CDR3 consists of 15 residues. In DNA form, the CDR3 reads TGTGCCAGCAGCTTAGTTTCTAGCGGTACAAATGAGCAGTTCTTC. Translating it yields CASSLVSSGTNEQFF.

This clonotype has just a few counts. This chain joins TRBV5-6 and TRBJ1-2; D remains ambiguous. Germline V lookup: CDR1 SGHDT, CDR2 YYEEEE. The CDR3 sequence is 14 residues long. V lost 4 bases and J 7 bases, leaving 17 bases between the germline ends. The CDR3 DNA follows: TGTGCCAGCAGCCGATTCGGGTTCCCTCGTGGCTACACCTTC. Amino acids: CASSRFGFPRGYTF. The variable domain in full, with the rest retrieved from reference TRBV5-6 and TRBJ1-2, is DAGVTQSPTHLIKTRGQQVTLRCSPKSGHDTVSWYQQALGQGPQFIFQYYEEEERQRGNFPDRFSGHQFPNYSSELNVNALLLGDSALYLCASSRFGFPRGYTFGSGTRLTVV.

The V gene is TRBV11-2, the J gene TRBJ2-1; D tentatively fits TRBD1 or TRBD2 (7 bases each). The V gene's germline CDR1 is SGHAT and CDR2 FQNNGV. V lost 7 bases and J lost 7, with 17 bases in between. The CDR3 has 14 amino acids. The DNA of the CDR3 is TGTGCCAGCACCCAGGGGGGGGGCTTGAATGAGCAGTTCTTC. It encodes CASTQGGGLNEQFF.

The chain uses TRBV15 and TRBJ1-5; D call uncertain. CDR1 and CDR2 (germline): LNHNV, YYDKDF (reference sequence). The CDR3 totals 15 residues. Trimming took 1 base from V and 5 from J, leaving 12 bases between them. CDR3 protein: CATSRVKGRDQPQHF. The CDR3 DNA reads as TGTGCCACCAGCAGAGTCAAGGGTCGGGATCAGCCCCAGCATTTT.

The table lists this clonotype with a few counts. This rearrangement joins TRBV27 to TRBJ1-4, with D uncertain. Trimming shortened V by 2 bases and J by 8 bases, and 12 bases separated the two germline ends. Germline V gene lookup returns CDR1 MNHEY and CDR2 SMNVEV (reference sequence). This CDR3 comprises 14 residues. In nucleotides, the CDR3 is TGTGCCAGCAGTTTAGGCTCCCTGGGGGAAAAACTGTTTTTT. It yields the protein CASSLGSLGEKLFF.